Listed here are 13 T cell receptor beta chains from one sample, sequenced in a study of blood T cell repertoires in COVID-19. The repertoire was sequenced with immunoSEQ multiplex PCR; TCRdb's copy has only in-frame clones and lacks some. The sample holds 150,000 to 180,000 clones, around 84% seen once. Material for sequencing was PBMCs or T cells enriched from blood (not recorded which). The receptor source for this set is a man between 45 and 60 years old who had recovered from COVID-19.

The CDR3 is CASSERGRQPQHF. DNA of the CDR3: TGTGCCAGCAGCGAGAGGGGGCGGCAGCCCCAGCATTTT. The rearrangement links TRBV6-5 to TRBJ1-5; 7 bases agree with TRBD1. After removal of 6 bases from V and 7 bases from J, the junction contained 6 bases not matched to a gene. Germline CDR1 reads MNHEY; CDR2 reads SVGAGI. The CDR3 is 13 residues long.

This clone appeared a few times. The DNA of the CDR3 is TGTGCCAGCAGTGAAGGGTTGGGCGAAGCTTTCTTT. It yields the protein CASSEGLGEAFF. The gene calls are TRBV2 and TRBJ1-1; D not resolved. The V and J ends lost 1 base and 8 bases respectively, with 8 bases between them. The germline gives CDR1 SNHLY, CDR2 FYNNEI. This CDR3 comprises 12 residues.

The chain is built from TRBV20-1 and TRBJ1-2; the match to TRBD1 covers 8 bases. V lost 3 bases, J lost 2 bases, and 8 bases stayed unmatched. CDR1 is DFQATT and CDR2 is SNEGSKA in the germline V gene (reference sequence). This CDR3 region has 15 residues. The CDR3 protein is CSASGGQGGNYGYTF. In DNA, the CDR3 is TGCAGTGCTAGTGGTGGACAGGGCGGCAACTATGGCTACACCTTC.

CDR3 sequence reads: CASSFQGATNEKLFF. In nucleotides, the CDR3 is TGTGCCAGCAGCTTCCAGGGGGCAACTAATGAAAAACTGTTTTTT. The chain uses TRBV5-6 and TRBJ1-4, with 7 positions matching TRBD1. CDR1 and CDR2 (germline): SGHDT, YYEEEE. This CDR3 contains 15 residues. V dropped 2 bases and J dropped 0; count of bases not matched to a gene: 1.

The CDR3 region is CASSPGGRDTQYF. In DNA, the CDR3 is TGTGCCAGCTCACCAGGCGGCAGAGATACGCAGTATTTT. The chain links TRBV18 to TRBJ2-3; no clear D. Looked up from germline, CDR1 is KGHSH and CDR2 is LQKENI. V lost 2 bases to trimming and J lost 5 bases, with 8 bases between them. The CDR3 has 13 amino acids.

V and J are TRBV3-1 (or the pseudogene TRBV3-2) and TRBJ2-7, with TRBD2 as a possible D gene (5 bases). Trimming stripped 0 bases from V and 4 bases from J, with 10 bases between. The germline CDR1 and CDR2 sequences are LGHDT and YNNKEL (reference sequence). This CDR3 has 14 amino acids. The CDR3 here is CASSQDNRGYEQYF. The CDR3 DNA sequence: TGTGCCAGCAGCCAAGATAATCGGGGATACGAGCAGTACTTC.

CDR3 region: CASSVAVGGLDNSPLHF. In nucleotides, the CDR3 is TGTGCCAGCAGCGTGGCGGTCGGGGGTCTGGATAATTCACCCCTCCACTTT. The chain joins TRBV9 to TRBJ1-6, with D possibly being TRBD1 (5 bases). The germline V gene encodes CDR1 SGDLS and CDR2 YYNGEE. V lost 2 bases to trimming and J lost 5 bases, with 17 bases between them. The CDR3 has 17 amino acids.

The rearrangement uses TRBV7-8 and TRBJ2-1; D unresolved. The CDR3 totals 14 residues. V lost 1 base and J 5 bases, leaving 9 bases between the germline ends. Germline V gene lookup returns CDR1 SGHVS and CDR2 FQNEAQ. The CDR3 is CASSLVDWNNEQFF. The CDR3, as DNA: TGTGCCAGCAGCTTAGTAGACTGGAACAATGAGCAGTTCTTC.

J is TRBJ2-5 and V is TRBV5-1, with 10 bases matching TRBD1. Germline V gene lookup returns CDR1 SGHRS and CDR2 YFSETQ. The CDR3 loop spans 14 amino acids. The J segment lost 5 bases and the V segment lost 0 bases, leaving 1 base of the junction unmatched. CDR3 sequence reads: CASSLGTGGETQYF. The CDR3 nucleotides are TGCGCCAGCAGCTTGGGGACAGGGGGGGAGACCCAGTACTTC.

The rearrangement uses TRBV6-5 and TRBJ1-1; 8 bases map to TRBD1. The CDR3 contains 15 residues. V shed 9 bases, J shed 2 bases, and the junction held 11 bases outside the gene matches. The germline gives CDR1 MNHEY, CDR2 SVGAGI. The CDR3 nucleotides read TGTGCCAGTATCCGGACAGGGAAGGCTAACACTGAAGCTTTCTTT. Its translation is CASIRTGKANTEAFF.

The chain is built from TRBV5-6 and TRBJ2-3; tentatively, D is TRBD2 (7 bases). CDR1 is SGHDT and CDR2 is YYEEEE in the germline V gene. V shed 0 bases and J shed 0 bases, with 20 bases lying between them. There are 19 residues in the CDR3. The CDR3 here is CASSLVAARRGPSTDTQYF. For the CDR3, the DNA is TGTGCCAGCAGCTTGGTAGCGGCTCGGCGGGGGCCTAGCACAGATACGCAGTATTTT.

In this sample, this clone turned up a few times. Other DNA sequences in this sample translate to the same CDR3. The chain couples TRBV18 to TRBJ1-4; unclear D gene. Deletions cut 2 bases from V and 0 bases from J, with 4 bases between. This CDR3 comprises 14 residues. CDR1 and CDR2 (germline): KGHSH, LQKENI. This CDR3 reads CASSPTATNEKLFF. The CDR3 DNA sequence: TGTGCCAGCTCACCAACTGCAACTAATGAAAAACTGTTTTTT.

This chain connects TRBV18 to TRBJ1-4, with a tentative D call TRBD1 (5 bases). Germline-derived CDR1 and CDR2 are KGHSH and LQKENI. Deletions cut 3 bases from V and 6 bases from J, with 11 bases between. The CDR3 has 14 residues. CDR3 in DNA: TGTGCCAGCTCACCGGGGCCACCGGATGAAAAACTGTTTTTT. Translated: CASSPGPPDEKLFF.